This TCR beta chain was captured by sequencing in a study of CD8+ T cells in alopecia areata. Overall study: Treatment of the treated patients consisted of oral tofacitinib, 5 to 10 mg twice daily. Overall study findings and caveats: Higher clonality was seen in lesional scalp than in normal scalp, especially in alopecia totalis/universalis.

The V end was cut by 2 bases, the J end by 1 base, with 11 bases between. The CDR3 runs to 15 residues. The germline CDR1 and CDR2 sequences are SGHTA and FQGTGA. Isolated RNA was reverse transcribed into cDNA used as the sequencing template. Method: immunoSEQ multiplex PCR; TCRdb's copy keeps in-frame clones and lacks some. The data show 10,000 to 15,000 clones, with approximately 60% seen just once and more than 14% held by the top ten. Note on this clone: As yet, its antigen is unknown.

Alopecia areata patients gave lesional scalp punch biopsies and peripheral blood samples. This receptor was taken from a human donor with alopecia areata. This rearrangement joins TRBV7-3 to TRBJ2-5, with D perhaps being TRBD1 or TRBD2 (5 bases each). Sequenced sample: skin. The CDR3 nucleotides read TGTGCCAGCAGCTTAGGGCAGAGGGGCCAAGAGACCCAGTACTTC. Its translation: CASSLGQRGQETQYF.